These 20 T cell receptor beta chains originate from one sample sequenced in a study of T cells after yellow fever vaccination. TCRdb processed the 5' RACE reads anew with MiXCR; each CDR3 protein has one entry. The repertoire has some 320,000 distinct CDR3 sequences, about 10% of them found once; the top ten carry 3.3%. This specimen was CD4+ T cells sorted from PBMCs, taken 45 days after the yellow fever booster vaccination. The receptors shown here come from a man aged 18 to 35 who received the YFV17D yellow fever vaccine.

The chain couples TRBV4-3 to TRBJ2-1; D is uncertain. CDR3 length equals 14 residues. Trimming cost V 0 bases and J 9 bases, with 12 bases left between them. Germline CDR1 and CDR2: LGHNA and YSLEER. CDR3 amino acids: CASSQDPTSGEQFF. As DNA, the CDR3 is TGCGCCAGCAGCCAAGATCCCACTTCAGGTGAGCAGTTCTTC.

The genes are TRBV12-3 or TRBV12-4 and TRBJ2-1; perhaps TRBD2 as D (5 bases). Trimming removed 1 base from V and 8 bases from J, with 9 bases in between. This CDR3 comprises 13 residues. In nucleotides, the CDR3 is TGTGCCAGCAGTTTAGGGGCGGGCGATGAGCAGTTCTTC. Translating it yields CASSLGAGDEQFF.

The V call is TRBV7-2, the J call TRBJ1-1; 7 bases match TRBD1. This CDR3 region has 14 residues. V trimming: 5 bases; J trimming: 3 bases; junction bases outside the gene matches: 6. Germline CDR1 and CDR2: SGHTA and FQGNSA. DNA for the CDR3: TGTGCCAGCAGCACCAGGGGGGGTTACACTGAAGCTTTCTTT. It encodes CASSTRGGYTEAFF.

This clonotype was picked up a small number of times. This rearrangement joins TRBV7-2 to TRBJ2-2; weak D call: TRBD2 (5 bases). Germline lookup yields CDR1 SGHTA and CDR2 FQGNSA. CDR3 length: 15 residues. V lost 5 bases and J 1 base, leaving 11 bases between the germline ends. The CDR3 nucleotides are TGTGCCAGCAGCCCCGCGGGTCGGAACACCGGGGAGCTGTTTTTT. This gives the protein CASSPAGRNTGELFF.

The chain uses TRBV6-1 and TRBJ1-1; a weak D match, TRBD1 (6 bases). This CDR3 spans 18 amino acids. Trimming removed 4 bases from V and 4 bases from J, with 25 bases in between. The germline gives CDR1 MNHNS, CDR2 SASEGT. In nucleotides, the CDR3 is TGTGCCAGCAGTGTCCGGTGGCAGGCAGGGACATTAGGCACTGAAGCTTTCTTT. Translating gives CASSVRWQAGTLGTEAFF.

V and J are TRBV20-1 and TRBJ2-3; D tentatively reads TRBD1 or TRBD2 (6 bases each). Per the germline V gene, CDR1 is DFQATT and CDR2 is SNEGSKA (reference sequence). This CDR3 is 15 amino acids long. Trimming cost V 6 bases and J 4 bases, with 20 bases left between them. The CDR3 here is CSAERGAVGPDTQYF. In DNA, the CDR3 is TGCAGTGCCGAGAGGGGGGCGGTGGGCCCAGATACGCAGTATTTT.

In this sample, this clonotype turned up a few times. The chain uses TRBV5-1 and TRBJ2-6; possibly TRBD1 for D (7 bases). Germline CDR1 SGHRS, CDR2 YFSETQ. V lost 4 bases, J lost 0 bases, and 14 bases lay in between. The CDR3 is 17 residues long. Here the CDR3 reads CASSGGGPSSGANVLTF. Written as DNA, the CDR3 is TGCGCCAGCAGCGGAGGGGGCCCGAGCTCTGGGGCCAACGTCCTGACTTTC.

This chain connects TRBV20-1 to TRBJ2-3, with 13 positions matching TRBD2. The CDR3 totals 14 residues. Losses at the gene ends were 6 bases for V and 7 bases for J; bases not matched to a gene: 7. Germline loops: CDR1 DFQATT, CDR2 SNEGSKA (reference sequence). The CDR3 region has the DNA TGCAGTGCAACCCCGGGACTAGCGGGGCATACGCAGTATTTT. Its translation is CSATPGLAGHTQYF.

This clonotype was counted many times. The chain joins TRBV6-6 to TRBJ2-3; weak D call: TRBD2 (6 bases). The CDR3 has 16 amino acids. Germline V gene data show CDR1 as MNHNY and CDR2 as SVGAGI (reference sequence). V lost 8 bases to trimming and J lost 5 bases, with 23 bases between them. Here the CDR3 DNA reads TGTGCCAGCGATTTGGGCCGGGACTCCTTGCGAGATACGCAGTATTTT. This gives the protein CASDLGRDSLRDTQYF.

In its sample, this clonotype was seen a few times. The rearrangement joins TRBV5-1 to TRBJ2-3, with 8 bases lining up with TRBD2. This CDR3 contains 15 residues. V shed 5 bases and J 1 base; nucleotides not matched to a gene: 6. Germline V CDR1 and CDR2: SGHRS, YFSETQ. In DNA form, the CDR3 reads TGCGCCAGCAGTGGTAGCGGGGCGGGCACAGATACGCAGTATTTT. Residues: CASSGSGAGTDTQYF.

The V call is TRBV20-1, the J call TRBJ2-3; TRBD2 matches 7 bases. After removal of 3 bases from V and 2 bases from J, the junction contained 8 bases not matched to a gene. Germline V gene sequence: CDR1 DFQATT, CDR2 SNEGSKA (reference sequence). The CDR3 is 15 residues long. CDR3 coding DNA: TGCAGTGCTAGTGGGGCAGCGGGGCACACAGATACGCAGTATTTT. It yields the protein CSASGAAGHTDTQYF.

This clonotype was counted only a few times. This rearrangement joins TRBV18 to TRBJ1-1; the D is unclear. This CDR3 spans 14 amino acids. Germline assignment: CDR1 KGHSH and CDR2 LQKENI. V lost 3 bases and J 4 bases, leaving 12 bases between the germline ends. The CDR3, as DNA: TGTGCCAGCTCACCCCGGGCAGGATCCACTGAAGCTTTCTTT. This encodes CASSPRAGSTEAFF.

The CDR3 reads CASSSGGQAEETQYF. In nucleotides, the CDR3 is TGTGCCAGCAGCTCGGGGGGGCAGGCCGAAGAGACCCAGTACTTC. This sequence joins TRBV5-4 and TRBJ2-5; 8 nucleotides align to TRBD2. The CDR3 covers 15 residues. V dropped 3 bases and J dropped 3; count of bases not matched to a gene: 7. CDR1 SGHNT and CDR2 YYREEE come from the germline V gene (reference sequence).

This clonotype occurred a few times. CDR3 bases: TGCGCCAGCAGACCGACAGGAGACTATGGCTACACCTTC. It is translated as CASRPTGDYGYTF. The chain joins TRBV4-3 to TRBJ1-2; possible D gene TRBD1, 6 bases. V was trimmed by 6 bases and J by 3 bases, leaving 11 bases between them. CDR3 length: 13 amino acids. CDR1 LGHNA and CDR2 YSLEER come from the germline V gene.

The chain has TRBV5-6 and TRBJ2-5; possibly TRBD1 for D (5 bases). Deletions cut 0 bases from V and 1 base from J, with 10 bases between. The CDR3 is 15 amino acids. Germline CDR1 SGHDT, CDR2 YYEEEE. CDR3 protein: CASSLVTETQETQYF. The DNA for the CDR3 is TGTGCCAGCAGCTTGGTGACAGAGACCCAAGAGACCCAGTACTTC.

In the case of this clonotype: Sequence at one end of the junction differs from germline and may be a read error. The V and J genes are TRBV6-2 or TRBV6-3 and TRBJ1-5, with D unclear. The CDR3 covers 14 residues. Germline loops: CDR1 MNHEY, CDR2 SVGEGT. CDR3 protein: CACSSSSARQPQHF. CDR3 sequence (DNA): TGTGCCTGCAGTTCCTCTAGCGCGCGTCAGCCCCAGCATTTT.

Only a few counts were recorded for this clonotype. This chain connects TRBV7-2 to TRBJ1-3; D is unclear. The V and J ends lost 7 bases and 4 bases respectively, with 17 bases between them. The CDR3 is 15 residues long. The germline V gene has CDR1 SGHTA and CDR2 FQGNSA. The CDR3 reads CASTYGGVQGNTIYF. The CDR3 DNA follows: TGTGCCAGCACTTACGGTGGTGTTCAAGGAAACACCATATATTTT.

Only a few counts were recorded for this clonotype. V is TRBV12-3 or TRBV12-4 and J is TRBJ1-1; 7 nucleotides match TRBD1. The V and J ends lost 3 bases and 12 bases, in that order; junction bases with no gene match: 19. The CDR3 consists of 16 residues. The CDR3 is CASSFYLRQGGMGPFF. The CDR3 DNA is TGTGCCAGCAGTTTTTATCTCCGACAGGGAGGGATGGGGCCTTTCTTT.

This sequence joins TRBV4-1 and TRBJ2-5; D may match TRBD1 or TRBD2 (5 bases each). Germline V lookup: CDR1 MGHRA, CDR2 YSYEKL. The CDR3 extends over 13 amino acids. V was cut by 1 base and J by 5 bases, with 8 bases left in between. CDR3 amino acids: CASSQGWGETQYF. CDR3 bases: TGCGCCAGCAGCCAAGGCTGGGGGGAGACCCAGTACTTC.

This clonotype was observed a handful of times. This chain links TRBV5-1 with TRBJ2-5, with D possibly TRBD2 on 5 matching bases. CDR1 and CDR2 (germline): SGHRS, YFSETQ. The CDR3 is 15 amino acids. The V end was cut by 0 bases, the J end by 1 base, with 10 bases between. In DNA, the CDR3 is TGCGCCAGCAGCTTGGCCCGGGATGGCCAAGAGACCCAGTACTTC. Its translation is CASSLARDGQETQYF.